The rows below give T cell receptor beta chains drawn from one sample of a study of blood T cell repertoires in COVID-19. Profiling relied on immunoSEQ multiplex PCR, and the TCRdb table lists in-frame clones only, not all of them. The table has about 210,000 clones, roughly 86% seen once; the top ten hold about a tenth. The source material was PBMCs or T cells enriched from blood (not recorded which). Every receptor here comes from a young man with acute COVID-19. Both conserved end residues are part of each CDR3. A D gene is named only where the DNA matches it firmly. Expanded clones get a size class; other rows say once, few or many, or leave the size out.

>TRBJ2-1|.|TRBV7-6|TRBD2
CASSLGLAGGLDNEQFF
TGTGCCAGCAGCCTCGGACTAGCGGGAGGGCTGGACAATGAGCAGTTCTTC
>TRBJ2-1|.|TRBV6-5|TRBD2
CASSYGGVQYNEQFF
TGTGCCAGCAGTTACGGGGGGGTCCAATACAATGAGCAGTTCTTC
>TRBJ2-7|.|TRBV28|TRBD2
CASSLFPKSGRYSYEQYF
TGTGCCAGCAGTTTATTTCCCAAAAGCGGGAGGTACTCCTACGAGCAGTACTTC
>TRBJ2-1|.|TRBV20-1|.
CSARRLEGFFF
TGCAGTGCTAGAAGACTGGAGGGATTCTTCTTC
>TRBJ2-1|.|TRBV7-2|TRBD2
CASSLAGGSIDNEQFF
TGTGCCAGCAGCTTAGCGGGCGGGAGTATCGACAATGAGCAGTTCTTC
>TRBJ2-1|.|TRBV3-1/TRBV3-2|.
CASSQETGLSYNEQFF
TGTGCCAGCAGCCAAGAAACAGGGTTGTCCTACAATGAGCAGTTCTTC
>TRBJ1-2|.|TRBV9|TRBD1
CASSGGTGYGYTF
TGTGCCAGCAGCGGAGGGACAGGGTATGGCTACACCTTC
>TRBJ2-7|.|TRBV5-6|TRBD1
CASSHGSGFGTGTYEQYF
TGTGCCAGCAGCCATGGGTCCGGTTTTGGGACAGGGACCTACGAGCAGTACTTC
>TRBJ2-3|.|TRBV11-3|TRBD2
CASSREGDLAGVYSTDTQYF
TGTGCCAGCAGCCGAGAGGGGGACTTAGCGGGGGTCTACAGCACAGATACGCAGTATTTT
>TRBJ2-7|few|TRBV3-1/TRBV3-2|.
CASSQLDSYEQYF
TGTGCCAGCAGCCAGTTAGATTCCTACGAGCAGTACTTC
>TRBJ1-1|.|TRBV18|.
CASSPSNRVGNTEAFF
TGTGCCAGCTCACCTTCCAACAGGGTAGGGAACACTGAAGCTTTCTTT
>TRBJ2-2|once|TRBV30|TRBD1
CAASRDRETGELFF
TGTGCGGCGAGCCGGGACAGGGAAACCGGGGAGCTGTTTTTT
>TRBJ2-7|.|TRBV5-4|TRBD2
CASSFTSGRAYEQYF
TGTGCCAGCAGCTTCACTAGCGGGAGGGCCTACGAGCAGTACTTC
>TRBJ2-7|once|TRBV6-2/TRBV6-3|TRBD2
CASSPLAGSEQYF
TGTGCCAGCAGTCCACTAGCGGGAAGTGAGCAGTACTTC
>TRBJ2-7|.|TRBV4-2|.
CASSQDRAIGISSYEQYF
TGTGCCAGCAGCCAAGATAGAGCGATTGGAATCAGCTCCTACGAGCAGTACTTC
>TRBJ1-2|.|TRBV29-1|.
CSVEALDTNYGYTF
TGCAGCGTTGAGGCCCTGGACACTAACTATGGCTACACCTTC
>TRBJ2-3|.|TRBV5-1|TRBD1
CASSGGTGADTQYF
TGCGCCAGCAGCGGCGGGACAGGGGCAGATACGCAGTATTTT
>TRBJ2-1|.|TRBV24-1|.
CATSDPTRDSNNEQFF
TGTGCCACCAGTGATCCGACGCGGGACAGTAACAATGAGCAGTTCTTC
>TRBJ2-5|.|TRBV28|.
CASSLSGISSETQYF
TGTGCCAGCAGTTTATCAGGGATCTCCTCGGAGACCCAGTACTTC
>TRBJ2-1|.|TRBV12-3/TRBV12-4|.
CASKLADNEQFF
TGTGCCAGCAAACTAGCTGACAATGAGCAGTTCTTC
>TRBJ2-7|few|TRBV19|TRBD2
CASIHRGTSGMELFEQYF
TGTGCCAGTATTCATAGGGGGACTAGCGGGATGGAATTGTTCGAGCAGTACTTC
>TRBJ1-4|.|TRBV3-1/TRBV3-2|TRBD1
CASSQAAPGGNEKLFF
TGTGCCAGCAGCCAAGCAGCGCCAGGGGGTAATGAAAAACTGTTTTTT
>TRBJ2-3|.|TRBV7-2|TRBD2
CASSREGETDTQYF
TGTGCCAGCAGCCGGGAGGGCGAAACAGATACGCAGTATTTT
>TRBJ2-2|once|TRBV5-6|TRBD2
CASSPGLAGDTGELFF
TGTGCCAGCAGCCCGGGACTAGCGGGAGACACCGGGGAGCTGTTTTTT
>TRBJ2-1|.|TRBV4-1|TRBD1
CASSSPGQSRNNEQFF
TGCGCCAGCAGTTCCCCGGGACAGTCAAGGAACAATGAGCAGTTCTTC
>TRBJ2-4|.|TRBV10-2|.
CASSESREIRYF
TGCGCCAGCAGTGAGTCGAGAGAGATTCGGTACTTC
>TRBJ2-1|.|TRBV2|.
CASSGGGPSYNEQFF
TGTGCCAGCAGCGGAGGGGGCCCCTCCTACAATGAGCAGTTCTTC
>TRBJ2-2|.|TRBV29-1|TRBD2
CSLDPGGNGELFF
TGCAGCTTGGACCCGGGGGGGAACGGGGAGCTGTTTTTT
>TRBJ2-7|.|TRBV19|.
CASSIGGSHEQYF
TGTGCCAGTAGTATTGGAGGGTCTCACGAGCAGTACTTC
>TRBJ2-7|.|TRBV19|.
CASSPQGAVEQYF
TGTGCCAGTAGTCCGCAGGGTGCCGTCGAGCAGTACTTC
>TRBJ1-2|.|TRBV4-1|TRBD1
CASSHLQTGDGGYTF
TGCGCCAGCAGCCACCTTCAGACAGGGGATGGGGGCTACACCTTC
>TRBJ1-2|.|TRBV27|TRBD1
CASSHGTGDNYGYTF
TGTGCCAGCAGCCACGGGACAGGTGATAACTATGGCTACACCTTC
>TRBJ2-3|.|TRBV6-1|TRBD2
CASSAPLAGVRDTQYF
TGTGCCAGCAGTGCGCCACTAGCGGGAGTGAGAGATACGCAGTATTTT
>TRBJ2-1|.|TRBV4-1|TRBD2
CASSRRPGLAALREDNEQFF
TGCGCCAGCAGCCGACGGCCGGGACTAGCGGCACTCCGAGAGGACAATGAGCAGTTCTTC
>TRBJ1-6|.|TRBV28|.
CASSARGLGISPLHF
TGTGCCAGCAGTGCGCGGGGCCTCGGAATTTCACCCCTCCACTTT
>TRBJ1-1|.|TRBV7-8|TRBD1
CASRRDRVGTEAFF
TGTGCCAGCAGACGGGACAGGGTGGGAACTGAAGCTTTCTTT
>TRBJ2-3|.|TRBV9|TRBD2
CASSAGTSAGDTQYF
TGTGCCAGCAGCGCAGGGACTAGTGCGGGAGATACGCAGTATTTT
>TRBJ2-2|.|TRBV12-3/TRBV12-4|.
CASSLAPGGELFF
TGTGCCAGCAGTTTAGCGCCGGGGGGGGAGCTGTTTTTT
>TRBJ2-7|.|TRBV4-1|.
CASSQVMRGEQYF
TGCGCCAGCAGCCAAGTAATGCGGGGCGAGCAGTACTTC
>TRBJ2-1|.|TRBV6-6|.
CASSRTGPSKGYNEQFF
TGTGCCAGCAGTCGAACAGGACCTTCCAAGGGGTACAATGAGCAGTTCTTC
>TRBJ1-2|.|TRBV2|.
CASSDAGRIYGYTF
TGTGCCAGCAGTGATGCGGGACGGATCTATGGCTACACCTTC
>TRBJ2-6|.|TRBV7-8|.
CASSLGPTSSGANVLTF
TGTGCCAGCAGCTTGGGCCCCACAAGCTCTGGGGCCAACGTCCTGACTTTC
>TRBJ2-2|.|TRBV10-1|.
CASSDSTWFGGKNTGELFF
TGCGCCAGCAGTGACTCCACCTGGTTTGGCGGGAAGAACACCGGGGAGCTGTTTTTT
>TRBJ1-1|.|TRBV3-1/TRBV3-2|.
CASSQDPQGINTEAFF
TGTGCCAGCAGCCAAGATCCCCAGGGGATTAACACTGAAGCTTTCTTT
>TRBJ1-5|.|TRBV4-1|.
CASSQAGNQPQHF
TGCGCCAGCAGCCAGGCGGGCAATCAGCCCCAGCATTTT
>TRBJ2-2|.|TRBV11-3|.
CASRPTGAGELFF
TGTGCCAGCAGGCCTACGGGAGCCGGGGAGCTGTTTTTT